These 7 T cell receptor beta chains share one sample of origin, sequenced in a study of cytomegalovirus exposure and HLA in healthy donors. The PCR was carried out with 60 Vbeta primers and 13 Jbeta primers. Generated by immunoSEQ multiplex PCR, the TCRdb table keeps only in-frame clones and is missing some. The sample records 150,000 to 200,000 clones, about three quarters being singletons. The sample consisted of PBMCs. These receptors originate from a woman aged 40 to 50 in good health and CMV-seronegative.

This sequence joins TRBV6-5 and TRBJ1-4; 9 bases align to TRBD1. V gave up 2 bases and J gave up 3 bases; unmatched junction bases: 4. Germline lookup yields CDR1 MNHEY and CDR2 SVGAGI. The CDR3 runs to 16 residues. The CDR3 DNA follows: TGTGCCAGCAGTTACCAATGGGACAGGGCTAATGAAAAACTGTTTTTT. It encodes CASSYQWDRANEKLFF.

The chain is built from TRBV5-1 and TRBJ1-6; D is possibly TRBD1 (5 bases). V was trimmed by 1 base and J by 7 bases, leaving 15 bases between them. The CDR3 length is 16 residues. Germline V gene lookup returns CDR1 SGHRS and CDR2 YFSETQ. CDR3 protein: CASSLSQGSANSPLHF. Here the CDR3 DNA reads TGCGCCAGCAGCTTGTCCCAGGGTAGTGCCAATTCACCCCTCCACTTT.

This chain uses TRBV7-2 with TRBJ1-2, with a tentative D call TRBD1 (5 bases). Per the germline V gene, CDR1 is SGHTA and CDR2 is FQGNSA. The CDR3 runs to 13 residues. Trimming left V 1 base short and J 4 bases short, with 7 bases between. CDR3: CASSLGQLYGYTF. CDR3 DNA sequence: TGTGCCAGCAGCTTAGGACAGCTCTATGGCTACACCTTC. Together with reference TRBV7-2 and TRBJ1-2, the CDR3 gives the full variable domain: GAGVSQSPSNKVTEKGKDVELRCDPISGHTALYWYRQSLGQGLEFLIYFQGNSAPDKSGLPSDRFSAERTGGSVSTLTIQRTQQEDSAVYLCASSLGQLYGYTFGSGTRLTVV.

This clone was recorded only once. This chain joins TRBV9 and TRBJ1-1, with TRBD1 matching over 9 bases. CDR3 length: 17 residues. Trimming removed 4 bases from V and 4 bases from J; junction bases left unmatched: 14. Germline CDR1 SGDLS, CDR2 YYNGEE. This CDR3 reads CASSPRRTGDSGTEAFF. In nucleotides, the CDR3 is TGTGCCAGCAGCCCCCGTAGGACAGGGGATTCAGGCACTGAAGCTTTCTTT. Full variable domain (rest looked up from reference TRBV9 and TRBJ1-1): DSGVTQTPKHLITATGQRVTLRCSPRSGDLSVYWYQQSLDQGLQFLIQYYNGEERAKGNILERFSAQQFPDLHSELNLSSLELGDSALYFCASSPRRTGDSGTEAFFGQGTRLTVV.

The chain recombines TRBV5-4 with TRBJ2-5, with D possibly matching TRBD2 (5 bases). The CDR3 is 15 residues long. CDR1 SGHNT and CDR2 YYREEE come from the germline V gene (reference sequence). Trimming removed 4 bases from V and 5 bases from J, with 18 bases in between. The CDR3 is CASSPGLSPQETQYF. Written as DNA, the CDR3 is TGTGCCAGCAGCCCCGGACTTTCTCCCCAGGAGACCCAGTACTTC.

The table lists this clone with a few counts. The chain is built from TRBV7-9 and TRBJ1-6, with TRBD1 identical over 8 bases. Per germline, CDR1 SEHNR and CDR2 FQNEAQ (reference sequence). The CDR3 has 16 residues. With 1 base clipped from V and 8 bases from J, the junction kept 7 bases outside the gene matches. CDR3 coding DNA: TGTGCCAGCAGCTTAGGGGCCGGGACAGGAGATTCACCCCTCCACTTT. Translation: CASSLGAGTGDSPLHF.

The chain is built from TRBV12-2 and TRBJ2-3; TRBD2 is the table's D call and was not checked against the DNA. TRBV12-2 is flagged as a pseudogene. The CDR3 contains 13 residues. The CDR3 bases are TGTGCAAGTCGCTTAGCTAGAGTGTATACGCAGTATTTT. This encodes CASRLARVYTQYF.